The next 26 T cell receptor beta chains were all read from a single sample in a study of spatial heterogeneity in lung cancer. Each CDR3 protein is one row after TCRdb ran MiXCR on the 5' RACE reads. The sample lists some 55,000 distinct CDR3 sequences, roughly 6.4% occurring once. Time point denoted: sample taken at primary tumor resection. Specimen: PBMCs, collected at surgery. These receptor sequences come from a female donor with early-stage non-small cell lung cancer.

This clonotype showed up just a few times. J is TRBJ2-2 and V is TRBV7-9, with 10 positions matching TRBD1. The J segment lost 2 bases and the V segment lost 5 bases, leaving 5 bases of the junction unmatched. Germline assignment: CDR1 SEHNR and CDR2 FQNEAQ (reference sequence). The CDR3 runs to 16 residues. The CDR3 sequence is CASSQDRGKNTGELFF. The CDR3 nucleotides are TGTGCCAGCAGCCAGGACAGGGGGAAAAACACCGGGGAGCTGTTTTTT.

This clonotype was observed many times. The J gene is TRBJ2-3, the V gene TRBV11-2; 8 nucleotides agree with TRBD1. Trimming cost V 4 bases and J 5 bases; bases outside gene matches: 14. CDR1 is SGHAT and CDR2 is FQNNGV in the germline V gene. There are 17 residues in the CDR3. In DNA form, the CDR3 reads TGTGCCAGCAGCTGGGAGTTCGGCAGGGGGCGAAGAGATACGCAGTATTTT. It specifies CASSWEFGRGRRDTQYF.

This clonotype was recorded many times. The chain joins TRBV20-1 to TRBJ2-5; TRBD2 aligns across 9 bases. The CDR3 sequence is 13 residues long. V lost 5 bases to trimming and J lost 3 bases; unmatched junction nucleotides: 4. The germline CDR1 and CDR2 sequences are DFQATT and SNEGSKA (reference sequence). CDR3 amino acids: CSAQWTSEETQYF. CDR3 sequence (DNA): TGCAGTGCTCAGTGGACTAGCGAAGAGACCCAGTACTTC.

The rearrangement links TRBV5-1 to TRBJ2-5, with D possibly TRBD2 on 6 matching bases. Trimming took off 0 bases at V and 6 bases at J, with 9 bases between the two ends. Looked up from germline, CDR1 is SGHRS and CDR2 is YFSETQ. The CDR3 length is 13 residues. In DNA, the CDR3 is TGCGCCAGCAGCTTGGCGGGAGCGAAGACCCAGTACTTC. This encodes CASSLAGAKTQYF.

The gene calls are TRBV27 and TRBJ1-2; the match to TRBD1 covers 9 bases. The length of the CDR3 is 15 residues. Per the germline V gene, CDR1 is MNHEY and CDR2 is SMNVEV (reference sequence). The ends lost 6 bases at V and 3 bases at J; junction bases unmatched: 8. The CDR3 loop is CASSPGTGWDYGYTF. The CDR3 DNA follows: TGTGCCAGCAGCCCCGGGACAGGGTGGGACTATGGCTACACCTTC.

CDR3 protein: CSYGSAYEQYF. For the CDR3, the DNA is TGCAGTTATGGGTCGGCCTACGAGCAGTACTTC. The rearrangement joins TRBV20-1 to TRBJ2-7, with D unclear. CDR1 is DFQATT, CDR2 SNEGSKA, per germline (reference sequence). CDR3 length: 11 residues. Trimming took off 8 bases at V and 2 bases at J, with 10 bases between the two ends.

This clonotype was counted many times. The V gene is TRBV7-9, the J gene TRBJ1-1, with 7 bases that match TRBD1. This CDR3 is 17 amino acids long. CDR1 SEHNR and CDR2 FQNEAQ come from the germline V gene (reference sequence). The J segment lost 1 base and the V segment lost 2 bases, leaving 10 bases of the junction unmatched. CDR3 coding DNA: TGTGCCAGCAGCTTAAGACCTCTCGGGACAGCGAACACTGAAGCTTTCTTT. This translates into CASSLRPLGTANTEAFF.

A few counts support this clonotype. The chain recombines TRBV19 with TRBJ2-2; D could derive from TRBD1 or TRBD2 (7 bases each). Trimming removed 3 bases from V and 6 bases from J, with 11 bases in between. CDR1 is LNHDA and CDR2 is SQIVND in the germline V gene (reference sequence). CDR3 size: 14 residues. CDR3 sequence (DNA): TGTGCCAGTAGTATGACAGGGAGGGCCGGGGAGCTGTTTTTT. Translation gives CASSMTGRAGELFF.

This clonotype was counted only a few times. This chain links TRBV27 with TRBJ2-1; no firm D call. CDR3 length: 15 residues. V shed 3 bases and J shed 2 bases, with 11 bases lying between them. In germline, CDR1 is MNHEY, CDR2 SMNVEV (reference sequence). This chain's CDR3 is CASSFKGNPYNEQFF. The CDR3 nucleotides are TGTGCCAGCAGTTTCAAGGGAAATCCCTACAATGAGCAGTTCTTC.

In this sample, this clonotype turned up many times. This chain links TRBV7-3 with TRBJ2-3; D perhaps matches TRBD1 (6 bases). The V gene lost 4 bases and the J gene lost 8 bases, with 16 bases spanning the gap. CDR1 is SGHTA, CDR2 FQGTGA, per germline. The CDR3 has 14 residues. Here the CDR3 DNA reads TGTGCCAGCAGCTCAGGAACAGGGACGCGTACGCAGTATTTT. It yields the protein CASSSGTGTRTQYF.

This rearrangement joins TRBV28 to TRBJ1-1, with TRBD1 identical over 8 bases. Germline V CDR1 and CDR2: MDHEN, SYDVKM. The length of the CDR3 is 16 residues. V was clipped by 7 bases and J by 4 bases; unmatched bases: 14. The chain's CDR3 is CASISSHGQGGTEAFF. CDR3 DNA sequence: TGTGCCAGCATTTCCAGCCACGGACAGGGAGGCACTGAAGCTTTCTTT.

This clonotype qualifies as medium-sized (0.01 to 0.1%). The chain uses TRBV7-3 and TRBJ1-1, with D unclear. The ends were cut back, 5 bases at V and 1 base at J, with 14 bases in the middle. Germline lookup yields CDR1 SGHTA and CDR2 FQGTGA. CDR3 size: 15 residues. The CDR3 DNA reads as TGTGCCAGCAGCCCTGGAGTGGGCGGGAACACTGAAGCTTTCTTT. Translation gives CASSPGVGGNTEAFF.

This clonotype was counted between two and nine times. The chain links TRBV5-4 to TRBJ2-3; tentatively, D is TRBD1 (5 bases). The CDR3 sequence is 14 residues long. Germline-derived CDR1 and CDR2 are SGHNT and YYREEE (reference sequence). V lost 3 bases, J lost 4 bases, and 12 bases lay in between. CDR3: CASSYPDKADTQYF. The CDR3 bases are TGTGCCAGCAGCTACCCGGACAAAGCAGATACGCAGTATTTT.

In this sample, this clonotype turned up a few times. The CDR3 protein is CASSGRDTKNIQYF. CDR3 coding DNA: TGTGCCAGCAGCGGAAGGGACACCAAAAACATTCAGTACTTC. The genes are TRBV9 and TRBJ2-4, with a weak D call TRBD1 (6 bases). The CDR3 sequence is 14 residues long. The V and J ends lost 3 bases and 2 bases respectively, with 9 bases between them. The V gene's germline CDR1 is SGDLS and CDR2 YYNGEE.

Many counts were recorded for this clonotype. In DNA, the CDR3 is TGTGCCAGCAGTTACTCGACGTCCAGGCCCCTCCACTTT. As protein: CASSYSTSRPLHF. The rearrangement uses TRBV6-6 and TRBJ1-6; D is ambiguous. Trimming removed 0 bases from V and 13 bases from J, with 10 bases in between. Germline V gives CDR1 MNHNY, CDR2 SVGAGI (reference sequence). CDR3 length: 13 amino acids.

There are many counts of this clonotype. The chain employs TRBV2 and TRBJ1-4; perhaps TRBD1 as D (5 bases). The CDR3 contains 15 residues. The V end was cut by 11 bases, the J end by 2 bases, with 18 bases between. CDR1 and CDR2 from the germline V gene are SNHLY and FYNNEI. CDR3 residues: CASGEFQGTNEKLFF. CDR3 coding DNA: TGTGCCTCGGGCGAATTCCAGGGTACTAATGAAAAACTGTTTTTT. The variable domain in full, with the rest retrieved from reference TRBV2 and TRBJ1-4, is EPEVTQTPSHQVTQMGQEVILRCVPISNHLYFYWYRQILGQKVEFLVSFYNNEISEKSEIFDDQFSVERPDGSNFTLKIRSTKLEDSAMYFCASGEFQGTNEKLFFGSGTQLSVL.

V usage is TRBV3-1 and J usage is TRBJ2-3; D remains unclear. The length of the CDR3 is 11 residues. V lost 6 bases and J 6 bases, leaving 7 bases between the germline ends. From germline, CDR1 is LGHDT and CDR2 YNNKEL (reference sequence). The CDR3 reads CASRKGDTQYF. The CDR3 bases are TGTGCCAGCAGAAAGGGCGATACGCAGTATTTT.

In this sample, this clonotype turned up a few times. J is TRBJ2-2 and V is TRBV19; possibly TRBD1 or TRBD2 for D (5 bases each). Germline CDR1 is LNHDA and CDR2 is SQIVND (reference sequence). The V end was cut by 5 bases, the J end by 1 base, with 23 bases between. The CDR3 is made up of 19 amino acids. The CDR3 DNA sequence: TGTGCCAGTAGTGTATGGGGGTTTGGCACGCCCATGAACACCGGGGAGCTGTTTTTT. This encodes CASSVWGFGTPMNTGELFF.

In its sample, this clonotype was seen many times. The chain links TRBV7-9 to TRBJ2-2; D is perhaps TRBD2 (5 bases). Germline CDR1 is SEHNR and CDR2 is FQNEAQ (reference sequence). The CDR3 is 13 residues long. V was trimmed by 1 base and J by 8 bases, leaving 8 bases between them. The CDR3: CASSLERLGELFF. CDR3 sequence (DNA): TGTGCCAGCAGCTTAGAGCGGCTTGGGGAGCTGTTTTTT.

This clonotype was counted many times. The chain employs TRBV7-9 and TRBJ2-2; D remains unclear. CDR1 is SEHNR and CDR2 is FQNEAQ in the germline V gene (reference sequence). Trimming took 2 bases from V and 5 from J, leaving 12 bases between them. The CDR3 totals 15 residues. The CDR3 region is CASSLPSSITGELFF. The CDR3 coding sequence is TGTGCCAGCAGCTTACCCTCCTCTATAACCGGGGAGCTGTTTTTT.

This clonotype was seen a handful of times. The chain uses TRBV6-1 and TRBJ2-7; TRBD1 agrees at 9 bases. The ends lost 6 bases at V and 5 bases at J; junction bases unmatched: 8. Germline V gene data show CDR1 as MNHNS and CDR2 as SASEGT. The CDR3 is 14 amino acids. This chain's CDR3 is CASREDRGFDEQYV. CDR3 DNA sequence: TGTGCCAGCAGAGAGGACAGGGGCTTCGACGAGCAGTACGTC.

This clonotype was seen more than once but under ten times. This chain links TRBV27 with TRBJ2-5; D assignment may be TRBD1 or TRBD2 (6 bases each). Looked up from germline, CDR1 is MNHEY and CDR2 is SMNVEV (reference sequence). Trimming pared 8 bases from V and 1 base from J, leaving 14 bases between. This CDR3 spans 14 amino acids. DNA of the CDR3: TGTGCCAGCGCCGCCGGGGGCCCCCAAGAGACCCAGTACTTC. The encoded protein is CASAAGGPQETQYF.

The V gene is TRBV10-3, the J gene TRBJ2-3; D not certain. Germline assignment: CDR1 ENHRY and CDR2 SYGVKD. The CDR3 covers 15 residues. V was pared by 2 bases and J by 2 bases, with 11 bases between. The CDR3 spells CAISEAGDTTDTQYF. The CDR3 DNA sequence: TGTGCCATCAGTGAGGCAGGAGACACCACAGATACGCAGTATTTT.

This clonotype was observed a handful of times. The chain has TRBV5-6 and TRBJ1-1, with TRBD1 matching 7 bases. J was trimmed by 4 bases and V by 0 bases; bases with no gene match: 3. Germline V gene lookup returns CDR1 SGHDT and CDR2 YYEEEE. The CDR3 totals 14 residues. CDR3 DNA: TGTGCCAGCAGCTTGGGCCGACAGGGCACTGAAGCTTTCTTT. This translates into CASSLGRQGTEAFF.

This clonotype was observed a few times. The chain is built from TRBV6-1 and TRBJ1-4; TRBD1 aligns across 7 bases. Germline CDR1 and CDR2: MNHNS and SASEGT. This CDR3 has 14 amino acids. The V and J ends lost 2 bases and 8 bases, in that order; junction bases with no gene match: 5. Here the CDR3 reads CASSERGGQEKLFF. The CDR3 region has the DNA TGTGCCAGCAGTGAACGCGGGGGACAGGAAAAACTGTTTTTT.

This clonotype was picked up a small number of times. This rearrangement joins TRBV25-1 to TRBJ1-1; D is undetermined. The CDR3 contains 13 residues. V lost 5 bases to trimming and J lost 3 bases, with 10 bases between them. The V gene's germline CDR1 is MGHDK and CDR2 SYGVNS. The CDR3 loop reads CASSLHTDTEAFF. CDR3 in DNA: TGTGCCAGCAGTCTCCACACAGACACTGAAGCTTTCTTT.